The entry that follows covers one T cell receptor beta chain sequence. Its specificity is unknown. This table comes from immunoSEQ multiplex PCR, and its TCRdb copy is limited to in-frame clones, with some not included. Among 180,000 or so clones, about 79% were seen once, and the ten largest hold under 15%. The sample belongs to a study of cytomegalovirus exposure and HLA in healthy donors. The overall study: The roughly 130 validation repertoires, a later analysis reported, used the same platform as the roughly 650 repertoires from the first cohort.

Study conclusions and caveats: Among TCR beta chains, those listed as cytomegalovirus-associated numbered about 150.

The validation cohort, a group of under 150 subjects, included the donors and was separate from the roughly 700-subject first cohort. Sequenced sample: PBMCs. This TCR was sampled from a woman aged 25-40 years in good health and CMV-seropositive.

CDR3 in amino acids: CASSPSLRSLFF. CDR3 bases: TGTGCCAGCTCACCCTCTTTGAGGAGCCTGTTCTTC. The chain is built from TRBV18 and TRBJ2-1; D unclear. The CDR3 totals 12 residues. V lost 3 bases and J 15 bases, leaving 15 bases between the germline ends. Germline V gene lookup returns CDR1 KGHSH and CDR2 LQKENI.